Below, 31 T cell receptor beta chains from the same sample are listed, as sequenced in a study of CD8+ T cells in alopecia areata. RNA was extracted and reverse transcribed into cDNA as the sequencing template. Produced via immunoSEQ multiplex PCR; TCRdb's table is partial and in-frame only. The table lists 200,000 to 250,000 clones, about 60% of them singletons. This specimen consisted of CD4+ T cells sorted from blood, obtained at week 0. Receptor source: a human donor with alopecia areata.

The chain uses TRBV2 and TRBJ2-2; D remains unclear. Deletions cut 7 bases from V and 6 bases from J, with 15 bases between. The CDR3 loop spans 14 amino acids. CDR1 and CDR2 from the germline V gene are SNHLY and FYNNEI. This CDR3 reads CASKDRIGSGELFF. The CDR3, as DNA: TGTGCCAGCAAAGACCGAATTGGGTCCGGGGAGCTGTTTTTT.

The CDR3 coding sequence is TGCAGCGTCCATGCTCCAGCCCCCTCGACAGGGAGTCGTGGAGCTTTCTTT. Protein: CSVHAPAPSTGSRGAFF. The chain combines TRBV29-1 with TRBJ1-1; 7 bases are a match to TRBD1. The junction had 26 bases not matched to a gene; V was cut back by 6 bases and J by 10 bases. Germline CDR1 and CDR2: SQVTM and ANQGSEA. CDR3 length: 17 residues.

This clone was seen more than once but under ten times. The rearrangement joins TRBV9 to TRBJ2-1; possibly TRBD2 for D (5 bases). The V and J ends lost 0 bases and 7 bases respectively, with 8 bases between them. CDR1 and CDR2 from the germline V gene are SGDLS and YYNGEE. This CDR3 is built from 13 residues. The chain's CDR3 is CASSVGRLNEQFF. The CDR3 bases are TGTGCCAGCAGCGTAGGGAGGCTGAATGAGCAGTTCTTC. The full variable domain, with the rest looked up from reference TRBV9 and TRBJ2-1, is DSGVTQTPKHLITATGQRVTLRCSPRSGDLSVYWYQQSLDQGLQFLIQYYNGEERAKGNILERFSAQQFPDLHSELNLSSLELGDSALYFCASSVGRLNEQFFGPGTRLTVL.

This rearrangement joins TRBV23-1 to TRBJ2-5, with D perhaps matching TRBD1 (6 bases). TRBV23-1 is an ORF; its function is uncertain. Trimming shortened V by 0 bases and J by 3 bases, and 23 bases separated the two germline ends. CDR3 length: 19 residues. CDR3 in amino acids: CASSQSRGLGQTTKETQYF. CDR3 DNA: TGCGCCAGCAGTCAATCGAGGGGCCTTGGACAGACGACCAAAGAGACCCAGTACTTC.

The CDR3 spells CASSLADLAGANRAQYF. As DNA, the CDR3 is TGTGCCAGCAGCTTAGCCGACCTAGCGGGGGCCAACAGGGCGCAGTATTTT. V usage is TRBV11-2 and J usage is TRBJ2-3; 10 positions agree with TRBD2. The CDR3 contains 17 residues. V lost 1 base to trimming and J lost 10 bases; unmatched junction nucleotides: 14. From germline, CDR1 is SGHAT and CDR2 FQNNGV.

This clone was counted only a few times. This chain connects TRBV12-5 to TRBJ1-1, with TRBD1 identical over 7 bases. This CDR3 is built from 14 residues. Per the germline V gene, CDR1 is LGHNT and CDR2 is FRNRAP. V gave up 1 base and J gave up 7 bases; unmatched junction bases: 6. The CDR3 coding sequence is TGTGCTAGTGGTTTGGGTACAGGGGTTGGTGAAGCTTTCTTT. This encodes CASGLGTGVGEAFF.

This chain uses TRBV4-1 with TRBJ1-5; TRBD1 matches at 9 bases. Germline CDR1 and CDR2: MGHRA and YSYEKL. Germline trimming cut 3 bases from V and 6 bases from J; bases unmatched to any gene: 3. The CDR3 is 14 amino acids. For the CDR3, the DNA is TGCGCCAGCAGCCAGCTACAGGGGGCTCAGCCCCAGCATTTT. As protein: CASSQLQGAQPQHF.

The genes are TRBV6-1 and TRBJ1-3; D not resolved. This CDR3 spans 14 amino acids. Germline V lookup: CDR1 MNHNS, CDR2 SASEGT. Trimming took 11 bases from V and 0 from J, leaving 14 bases between them. CDR3 protein: CAGSVQSSGNTIYF. Written as DNA, the CDR3 is TGTGCCGGAAGCGTTCAAAGCTCTGGAAACACCATATATTTT.

The chain carries TRBV4-1 and TRBJ2-4; tentatively, D is TRBD2 (6 bases). Germline-derived CDR1 and CDR2 are MGHRA and YSYEKL. The CDR3 runs 15 residues. The V end lost 0 bases, the J end lost 0 bases, and 6 bases lay between the germline ends. The CDR3 spells CASSQEEGAKNIQYF. CDR3 bases: TGCGCCAGCAGCCAAGAGGAGGGAGCCAAAAACATTCAGTACTTC.

This clone has a single count. The chain joins TRBV5-4 to TRBJ2-1; 11 bases line up with TRBD2. This CDR3 region has 15 residues. The V gene end was trimmed by 1 base and the J gene end by 10 bases; junction bases not matched to a gene: 7. Per the germline V gene, CDR1 is SGHNT and CDR2 is YYREEE (reference sequence). The CDR3 bases are TGTGCCAGCAGCTTGAGACTAGCGGGATCCCAAGAGCAGTTCTTC. It yields the protein CASSLRLAGSQEQFF.

Only a few counts were recorded for this clone. The rearrangement joins TRBV5-1 to TRBJ2-1, with 10 nucleotides matching TRBD2. The V gene's germline CDR1 is SGHRS and CDR2 YFSETQ. J gave up 9 bases and V 0 bases, and 12 bases lay outside the gene matches. CDR3 length equals 17 residues. CDR3 in amino acids: CASSLARLASGSGEQFF. The CDR3 DNA reads TGCGCCAGCAGCTTGGCCCGCTTGGCTAGCGGGAGTGGTGAGCAGTTCTTC.

The genes are TRBV11-2 and TRBJ1-2, with D possibly TRBD1 on 6 matching bases. The germline gives CDR1 SGHAT, CDR2 FQNNGV. The V and J ends lost 4 bases and 8 bases respectively, with 20 bases between them. This CDR3 is 15 amino acids long. CDR3 amino acids: CASSSALGQWRGYTF. Written as DNA, the CDR3 is TGTGCCAGCAGCTCCGCCCTCGGACAGTGGCGGGGCTACACCTTC.

This clone was seen a few times. The V gene is TRBV6-5, the J gene TRBJ2-7, with D tentatively TRBD1 (5 bases). V shed 2 bases and J shed 2 bases, with 10 bases lying between them. CDR3 length: 14 amino acids. CDR1 is MNHEY and CDR2 is SVGAGI in the germline V gene. This CDR3 is CASSYDSRPYEQYF. CDR3 in DNA: TGTGCCAGCAGTTACGACAGCCGTCCCTACGAGCAGTACTTC.

The V call is TRBV2, the J call TRBJ2-7, with TRBD2 matching over 13 bases. This CDR3 spans 15 amino acids. V dropped 6 bases and J dropped 2; count of bases not matched to a gene: 4. Germline CDR1 SNHLY, CDR2 FYNNEI. The CDR3 nucleotides read TGTGCCAGCAGGATACTAGCGGGAGGGCCCTACGAGCAGTACTTC. Translating gives CASRILAGGPYEQYF.

This clone showed up just once. The genes are TRBV11-2 and TRBJ1-5; a possible D gene is TRBD1 (6 bases). Germline values: CDR1 SGHAT, CDR2 FQNNGV. This CDR3 is 14 amino acids long. V gave up 1 base and J gave up 7 bases, with 11 bases separating them. In nucleotides, the CDR3 is TGTGCCAGCAGCTTAGGAGGAGGGGGGCAGCCCCAGCATTTT. Its translation: CASSLGGGGQPQHF.

This clone was detected a few times. The V gene is TRBV20-1, the J gene TRBJ2-1, with D possibly matching TRBD1 (6 bases). Between the trimmed V and J ends, which lost 6 bases and 9 bases, there was a span of 12 bases. The CDR3 sequence is 11 residues long. Germline V CDR1 and CDR2: DFQATT, SNEGSKA (reference sequence). The CDR3 DNA follows: TGCAGTGCCCCGGACAGCAGTGAGCAGTTCTTC. This encodes CSAPDSSEQFF.

This clone was found a few times. This chain links TRBV14 with TRBJ2-7; either TRBD1 or TRBD2 may supply D (5 bases each). Germline CDR1 SGHDN, CDR2 FVKESK. The CDR3 length is 14 residues. Trimming pared 1 base from V and 1 base from J, leaving 8 bases between. The CDR3 spells CASSQGDGSYEQYF. DNA of the CDR3: TGTGCCAGCAGCCAAGGGGACGGGTCCTACGAGCAGTACTTC.

The rearrangement joins TRBV29-1 to TRBJ2-3, with 10 bases that match TRBD1. Losses at the gene ends were 4 bases for V and 3 bases for J; bases not matched to a gene: 4. This CDR3 region has 14 residues. CDR1 and CDR2 (germline): SQVTM, ANQGSEA. In nucleotides, the CDR3 is TGCAGCGTTGGGACAGGGGGTAGGACAGATACGCAGTATTTT. This gives the protein CSVGTGGRTDTQYF.

Concerning this clone: This may arise from a read error, as a much more abundant clone is one base away. The chain recombines TRBV7-2 with TRBJ1-2; tentatively, D is TRBD1 (6 bases). Trimming removed 1 base at V and 3 bases at J, with 6 bases between. This CDR3 comprises 13 residues. Looked up from germline, CDR1 is SGHTA and CDR2 is FQGNSA. The CDR3 here is CASSLGTDYGYTF. CDR3 nucleotide sequence: TGTGCCAGCAGCTTAGGGACAGACTATGGCTACACCTTC.

The gene calls are TRBV5-1 and TRBJ2-7, with 7 nucleotides matching TRBD2. The germline V gene encodes CDR1 SGHRS and CDR2 YFSETQ. The CDR3 runs 15 residues. The J segment lost 5 bases and the V segment lost 3 bases, leaving 11 bases of the junction unmatched. The CDR3 sequence: CASSSTSLNLHEQYF. The CDR3 nucleotides are TGCGCCAGCAGCTCGACTAGCCTCAACCTGCACGAGCAGTACTTC.

This clone was detected only a few times. The chain is built from TRBV30 and TRBJ1-1, with 8 bases that match TRBD1. This CDR3 spans 13 amino acids. J gave up 4 bases and V 5 bases, and 6 bases lay outside the gene matches. Germline V gives CDR1 GTSNPN, CDR2 SVGIG (reference sequence). The CDR3 DNA reads as TGTGCCTGGTCTGTCAGGGGGCTCACTGAAGCTTTCTTT. As protein: CAWSVRGLTEAFF.

CDR3 sequence reads: CAWSVHTAGYTF. In DNA, the CDR3 is TGTGCCTGGAGTGTACATACGGCGGGCTACACCTTC. This sequence joins TRBV30 and TRBJ1-2; D not certain. The V gene's germline CDR1 is GTSNPN and CDR2 SVGIG (reference sequence). The V end was cut by 0 bases, the J end by 8 bases, with 10 bases between. The CDR3 is made up of 12 amino acids.

A few counts support this clone. The chain's CDR3 is CASSLADTQYF. The CDR3 nucleotides read TGTGCCAGCAGTCTGGCAGATACGCAGTATTTT. The chain is built from TRBV2 and TRBJ2-3; D is undetermined. Germline CDR1 and CDR2: SNHLY and FYNNEI. Deletions cut 5 bases from V and 4 bases from J, with 4 bases between. CDR3 length: 11 amino acids.

This clone was counted between two and nine times. The chain joins TRBV2 to TRBJ1-1; D not resolved. The CDR3 has 11 amino acids. V gave up 4 bases and J gave up 3 bases, with 3 bases separating them. Looked up from germline, CDR1 is SNHLY and CDR2 is FYNNEI. CDR3 amino acids: CASSVHTEAFF. CDR3 DNA: TGTGCCAGCAGTGTCCACACTGAAGCTTTCTTT.

This sequence joins TRBV25-1 and TRBJ2-7, with D tentatively TRBD1 (6 bases). The CDR3 is 12 amino acids. V gave up 5 bases and J gave up 6 bases, with 11 bases separating them. Germline values: CDR1 MGHDK, CDR2 SYGVNS. The CDR3 loop is CASSFGGFEQYF. As DNA, the CDR3 is TGTGCCAGCAGTTTTGGGGGCTTCGAGCAGTACTTC.

The chain uses TRBV29-1 and TRBJ2-2; weak D call: TRBD1 (6 bases). Germline CDR1 reads SQVTM; CDR2 reads ANQGSEA. The CDR3 is 14 residues long. V was cut by 4 bases and J by 4 bases, with 13 bases left in between. CDR3 DNA sequence: TGCAGCGTTGCCAGGACAGAACTCACCGGGGAGCTGTTTTTT. Amino acids: CSVARTELTGELFF.

The rearrangement joins TRBV30 to TRBJ1-2; tentatively, D is TRBD1 (5 bases). CDR1 and CDR2 from the germline V gene are GTSNPN and SVGIG (reference sequence). V gave up 0 bases and J gave up 6 bases, with 20 bases separating them. This CDR3 is built from 16 residues. The CDR3 nucleotides read TGTGCCTGGAGTGTACTTGGCGGGGCAGGGAGGAATGGCTACACCTTC. Protein sequence: CAWSVLGGAGRNGYTF. The full variable domain, rest sourced from reference TRBV30 and TRBJ1-2, is SQTIHQWPATLVQPVGSPLSLECTVEGTSNPNLYWYRQAAGRGLQLLFYSVGIGQISSEVPQNLSASRPQDRQFILSSKKLLLSDSGFYLCAWSVLGGAGRNGYTFGSGTRLTVV.

The V and J genes are TRBV7-9 and TRBJ2-3; 7 bases line up with TRBD1. Germline CDR1 and CDR2: SEHNR and FQNEAQ (reference sequence). Germline trimming cut 5 bases from V and 3 bases from J; bases unmatched to any gene: 11. The CDR3 spans 16 residues. In DNA, the CDR3 is TGTGCCAGCAGCCTAGAAGTGACAGGGCGTACAGATACGCAGTATTTT. It codes for CASSLEVTGRTDTQYF.

The gene calls are TRBV14 and TRBJ1-1; D unclear. CDR3 length: 12 residues. V was clipped by 4 bases and J by 13 bases, with 16 bases between them. CDR1 is SGHDN and CDR2 is FVKESK in the germline V gene. This CDR3 reads CASSPLGGPCFF. The CDR3 region has the DNA TGTGCCAGCAGCCCTCTAGGTGGTCCATGTTTCTTT.

The chain couples TRBV7-9 to TRBJ2-1, with a tentative D call TRBD1 (6 bases). CDR1 SEHNR and CDR2 FQNEAQ come from the germline V gene (reference sequence). Between the trimmed V and J ends, which lost 1 base and 6 bases, there was a span of 13 bases. The CDR3 covers 15 residues. CDR3 loop: CASSLEQGRGNEQFF. The CDR3 nucleotides read TGTGCCAGCAGCTTAGAACAGGGACGGGGCAATGAGCAGTTCTTC.

This rearrangement joins TRBV29-1 to TRBJ2-7; either TRBD1 or TRBD2 may supply D (5 bases each). With 4 bases removed from V and 4 bases from J, the gap between germline ends came to 23 bases. The germline gives CDR1 SQVTM, CDR2 ANQGSEA. The CDR3 consists of 16 residues. Written as DNA, the CDR3 is TGCAGCGTTGCCACACTGGGACGATGGGGGTCATACGAGCAGTACTTC. Protein: CSVATLGRWGSYEQYF.